A selection of T cell receptor beta chains follows, all from one sample in a study of T-cell reconstitution after alpha-beta-depleted transplantation in children. TCRdb itself ran the PCR reads through MiXCR, one entry per CDR3 protein. The data hold over 85,000 distinct CDR3 sequences, with about 7.5% observed a single time. The material was PBMCs, obtained before TCRalphabeta/CD19-depleted stem cell transplant. The receptor set was obtained from a boy aged 2-15 years with acute lymphoblastic leukemia, due to receive a stem cell transplant. CDR3s include the opening cysteine and the closing phenylalanine or tryptophan. The order of the fields is CDR3 length, V gene, clone size, J gene, D gene, CDR3 protein, CDR3 DNA. A D gene is named only where the DNA matches it firmly. Part of the rows lack a size; the others show once, few, many or a class for expanded clones.

14	TRBV12-3/TRBV12-4	many	TRBJ2-1	TRBD1	CASSPGQGTDEQFF	TGTGCCAGCAGTCCGGGACAGGGGACGGATGAGCAGTTCTTC
16	TRBV5-1	few	TRBJ2-7	TRBD2	CASSFLGGGAPDEQYF	TGCGCCAGCAGCTTTTTAGGCGGGGGGGCGCCCGACGAGCAGTACTTC
14	TRBV9	many	TRBJ2-7	TRBD1	CASSLAGTDYEQYF	TGTGCCAGCAGCTTAGCCGGGACAGACTACGAGCAGTACTTC
15	TRBV21-1	medium-sized	TRBJ2-1	-	CASSEPGQVRGEQFF	TGTGCCAGCAGCGAACCGGGACAGGTACGAGGTGAGCAGTTCTTC
15	TRBV29-1	-	TRBJ2-7	TRBD2	CSAGGGLAGSYEQYF	TGCAGCGCTGGAGGAGGACTAGCGGGGTCCTACGAGCAGTACTTC
15	TRBV12-3/TRBV12-4	-	TRBJ2-5	TRBD1	CASSPRQGIGETQYF	TGTGCCAGCAGTCCTCGACAGGGAATCGGGGAGACCCAGTACTTC
14	TRBV14	many	TRBJ1-2	TRBD1	CASSAGTGPYGYTF	TGTGCCAGCAGCGCCGGGACAGGGCCCTATGGCTACACCTTC
14	TRBV6-2/TRBV6-3	many	TRBJ2-1	-	CASSYTASGNEQFF	TGTGCCAGCAGTTACACGGCCTCCGGCAATGAGCAGTTCTTC
15	TRBV7-3	many	TRBJ2-7	TRBD1	CASSPTAGGIYEQYF	TGTGCCAGCAGTCCTACGGCAGGGGGCATTTACGAGCAGTACTTC
12	TRBV7-2	few	TRBJ2-5	-	CASTPGGETQYF	TGTGCCAGCACCCCTGGGGGGGAGACCCAGTACTTC
11	TRBV14	-	TRBJ1-2	-	CASSPGEGYTF	TGTGCCAGCAGCCCCGGAGAGGGCTACACCTTC
14	TRBV7-2	few	TRBJ2-7	-	CASSVDLQTYEQYF	TGTGCCAGCAGCGTCGATCTCCAGACCTACGAGCAGTACTTC
15	TRBV2	-	TRBJ2-1	TRBD1	CASSERDSSYNEQFF	TGTGCCAGCAGTGAGAGGGACAGCTCCTACAATGAGCAGTTCTTC
12	TRBV12-3/TRBV12-4	few	TRBJ2-3	-	CASMYGAATQYF	TGTGCCAGCATGTACGGGGCTGCCACGCAGTATTTT
14	TRBV6-1	many	TRBJ2-7	-	CASSERGYSYEQYF	TGTGCCAGCAGTGAACGGGGTTACTCCTACGAGCAGTACTTC
16	TRBV4-1	-	TRBJ2-3	TRBD1	CASSQARTGGWDTQYF	TGCGCCAGCAGCCAAGCCAGGACAGGGGGCTGGGATACGCAGTATTTT
15	TRBV5-1	many	TRBJ2-3	-	CASSLASGLPDTQYF	TGCGCCAGCAGCTTGGCCTCAGGACTGCCAGATACGCAGTATTTT
14	TRBV20-1	many	TRBJ2-3	TRBD1	CSARDGQGADTQYF	TGCAGTGCTAGAGATGGACAGGGGGCAGATACGCAGTATTTT
11	TRBV5-6	many	TRBJ2-5	-	CASSSRETQYF	TGTGCCAGCAGCTCGCGAGAGACCCAGTACTTC
15	TRBV20-1	few	TRBJ2-3	TRBD2	CSASRGGGAGNTQYF	TGCAGTGCTAGTCGTGGCGGGGGGGCCGGAAATACGCAGTATTTT
14	TRBV7-6	-	TRBJ1-3	-	CASSLGGPINTIYF	TGTGCCAGCAGCTTAGGCGGGCCCATAAACACCATATATTTT
18	TRBV6-4	many	TRBJ2-2	TRBD1	CASSQVTSGTENTGELFF	TGTGCCAGCAGTCAAGTTACCTCCGGGACAGAGAACACCGGGGAGCTGTTTTTT
15	TRBV12-3/TRBV12-4	-	TRBJ1-1	TRBD1	CASSRPWTGNTEAFF	TGTGCCAGCAGTCGACCCTGGACAGGGAACACTGAAGCTTTCTTT
13	TRBV5-6	many	TRBJ2-1	-	CASSKQNYNEQFF	TGTGCCAGCAGTAAGCAGAACTACAATGAGCAGTTCTTC
13	TRBV6-4	many	TRBJ2-2	-	CASSDRNTGELFF	TGTGCCAGCAGTGACAGGAACACCGGGGAGCTGTTTTTT
14	TRBV4-1	many	TRBJ2-1	-	CASSQEGEYNEQFF	TGCGCCAGCAGCCAAGAGGGGGAGTACAATGAGCAGTTCTTC
13	TRBV5-1	-	TRBJ1-3	-	CASSLETGNTIYF	TGCGCCAGCAGCTTGGAAACCGGAAACACCATATATTTT
15	TRBV28	many	TRBJ2-7	-	CASSLFRRGGNEQYF	TGTGCCAGCAGTTTATTTCGCAGGGGGGGTAACGAGCAGTACTTC
15	TRBV9	many	TRBJ2-3	-	CASSVAGGPPDTQYF	TGTGCCAGCAGCGTAGCCGGGGGCCCCCCGGATACGCAGTATTTT
13	TRBV7-9	few	TRBJ1-1	-	CASSTTVNTEAFF	TGTGCCAGCAGCACGACGGTGAACACTGAAGCTTTCTTT
13	TRBV12-3/TRBV12-4	many	TRBJ2-2	-	CASSKGDTGELFF	TGTGCCAGCAGTAAGGGGGACACCGGGGAGCTGTTTTTT
13	TRBV20-1	-	TRBJ2-5	-	CSARVQGTETQYF	TGCAGTGCTAGAGTTCAGGGTACGGAGACCCAGTACTTC
16	TRBV5-1	few	TRBJ2-7	TRBD2	CASSFGLAGGPGEQYF	TGCGCCAGCAGCTTCGGACTAGCGGGGGGGCCGGGGGAGCAGTACTTC
17	TRBV7-9	few	TRBJ1-4	-	CASSRRGTSATNEKLFF	TGTGCCAGCAGCCGACGAGGGACATCTGCAACTAATGAAAAACTGTTTTTT
10	TRBV29-1	few	TRBJ1-1	TRBD1	CSGGTGKAFF	TGCAGCGGGGGGACAGGGAAGGCTTTCTTT
14	TRBV5-1	-	TRBJ1-2	-	CASSPLGGSYGYTF	TGCGCCAGCAGCCCCCTGGGAGGTAGTTATGGCTACACCTTC
13	TRBV20-1	many	TRBJ1-1	TRBD1	CSARKGASTEAFF	TGCAGTGCTAGAAAGGGGGCGAGCACTGAAGCTTTCTTT